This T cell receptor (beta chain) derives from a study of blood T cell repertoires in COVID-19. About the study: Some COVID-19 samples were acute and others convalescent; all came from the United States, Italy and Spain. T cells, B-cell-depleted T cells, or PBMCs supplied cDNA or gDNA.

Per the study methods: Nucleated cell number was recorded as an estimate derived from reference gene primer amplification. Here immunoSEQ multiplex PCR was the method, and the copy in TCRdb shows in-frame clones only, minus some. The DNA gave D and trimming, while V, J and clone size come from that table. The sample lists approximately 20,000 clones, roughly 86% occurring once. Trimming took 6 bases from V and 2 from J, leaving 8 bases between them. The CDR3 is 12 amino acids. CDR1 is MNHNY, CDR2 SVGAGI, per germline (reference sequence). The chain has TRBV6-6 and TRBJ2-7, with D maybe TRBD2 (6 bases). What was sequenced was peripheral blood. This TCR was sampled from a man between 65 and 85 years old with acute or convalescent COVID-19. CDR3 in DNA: TGTGCCAGCAGGGGGGGACCCTACGAGCAGTACTTC. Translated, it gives CASRGGPYEQYF.